This TCR beta chain is drawn from a study of blood T cell repertoires in COVID-19 (dated by TCRdb to the early 2020s). Regarding the complete study: Collaborator samples came from the United States, Italy and Spain and covered acute and convalescent phases of COVID-19. Sample metadata almost always included a de-identified subject ID, COVID-19 status, age in years and sex. The repertoires were released in a freely available public database intended as a resource for research on the immune response to SARS-CoV-2. Samples were obtained from the ongoing ImmuneRACE study (first 160 participants) and from approximately 1,200 subjects provided by 6 global collaborators. Where available, HLA class I and class II types were taken from metadata supplied by the sample provider and were not determined by assay-based typing. Deeply sampled blood TCRbeta repertoires from subjects exposed to, actively infected with, or recovered from COVID-19 were included in the dataset. The prospective study material was composed of cDNA or gDNA derived from T cells, B-cell-depleted T cells, or PBMCs.

Broader findings and caveats from the paper: The quantity of clinical and demographic metadata differed by source and by participant and was supplied without curation.

In the germline V gene (reference sequence), CDR1 corresponds to SEHNR and CDR2 to FQNEAQ. Spanning cysteine to phenylalanine, the CDR3 consists of 12 amino acids. Left in the record is the CDR3 DNA by itself, 36 bases read in frame from the first base. V loses 11 bases, J loses 3 bases, and the germline ends lie 13 bases apart. The sample holds one count of this clone. What antigen it recognizes has not been identified. No quality values exist for individual bases; no much larger clone is one base distant. Whole blood was collected in K2EDTA tubes by collaborating institutions according to the institutions' own protocols. Collaborator samples were shipped for TCRbeta analysis as frozen whole blood, isolated PBMCs, or DNA extracted from either sample type. TCRbeta CDR3 regions were amplified from genomic DNA using the immunoSEQ Assay, a bias-controlled multiplex PCR. From the authors' description of their analysis: Nucleated cell counts per sample were estimated from amplification of reference gene primers within the assay. Sequence reads were collapsed and filtered to measure the absolute abundance of every unique TCRbeta CDR3 rearrangement. Productive Simpson clonality was computed per sample as the square root of Simpson's diversity index over productive rearrangements. This immuneACCESS table, as held by TCRdb, lists in-frame sequences with V and J called but not all clones. Of the missing ones, under half trace to an unresolved V gene in checked studies; the others have no known cause. The DNA gave D and trimming, while V, J and clone size come from that table. This sample is represented by 240,000 or so clones; roughly 87% of them were singletons. Jointly, the top ten make up roughly 0.8% of the sample.

The rearrangement joined TRBV7-9 to TRBJ2-5; perhaps TRBD2 is the D gene, with 5 bases matching. This TCR was sampled from a woman aged 25 to 39 with acute or convalescent COVID-19. The source material was peripheral blood. The CDR3 has the sequence CAAEADKETQYF. At the DNA level, the sequence is TGTGCCGCCGAAGCGGATAAAGAGACCCAGTACTTC. Supplemented by the reference TRBV7-9 and TRBJ2-5 proteins around the CDR3, the complete variable domain is DTGVSQNPRHKITKRGQNVTFRCDPISEHNRLYWYRQTLGQGPEFLTYFQNEAQLEKSRLLSDRFSAERPKGSFSTLEIQRTEQGDSAMYLCAAEADKETQYFGPGTRLLVL.